The present T cell receptor beta chain was sequenced within a study of early T cells in non-severe SARS-CoV-2 infection. The wider study: Bulk RNA from unsorted whole blood was sequenced; chains were unpaired. Study-wide findings and caveats: Private and CD4 specificities were missed by VDJdb matching, skewed to anti-spike CD8.

Regarding this clonotype: Its target is not known.

Unique molecular identifiers were affixed to single, distinct cDNA molecules. TCRdb used MiXCR to reprocess the 5' RACE reads, holding one entry per CDR3 protein. The sample contains 97,000 or so distinct CDR3 sequences, around 10% of which appear only once. CDR3 size: 13 residues. V was clipped by 7 bases and J by 5 bases, with 14 bases between them. CDR1 and CDR2 from the germline V gene are MNHEY and SVGAGI. The sample was whole blood, taken at baseline. The receptor was isolated from an adult who was a healthcare worker with PCR-confirmed SARS-CoV-2 infection or an uninfected control (not recorded which). V and J are TRBV6-5 and TRBJ1-2, with TRBD1 as a possible D gene (6 bases). CDR3 nucleotide sequence: TGTGCCAGCACTAGGACAGACCGGTATGGCTACACCTTC. Its translation is CASTRTDRYGYTF.